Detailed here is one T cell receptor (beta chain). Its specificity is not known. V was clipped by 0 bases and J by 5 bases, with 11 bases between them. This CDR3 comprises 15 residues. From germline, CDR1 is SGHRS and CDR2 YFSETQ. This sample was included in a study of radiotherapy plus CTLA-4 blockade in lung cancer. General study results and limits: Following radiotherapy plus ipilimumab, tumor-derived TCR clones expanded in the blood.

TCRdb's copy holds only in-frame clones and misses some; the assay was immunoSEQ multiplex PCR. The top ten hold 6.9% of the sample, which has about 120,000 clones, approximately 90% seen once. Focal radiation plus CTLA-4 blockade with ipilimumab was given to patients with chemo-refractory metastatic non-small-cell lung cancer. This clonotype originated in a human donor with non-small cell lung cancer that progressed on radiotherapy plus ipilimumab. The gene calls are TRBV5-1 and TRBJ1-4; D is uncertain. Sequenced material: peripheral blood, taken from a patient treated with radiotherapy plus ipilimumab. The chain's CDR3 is CASSLAPGSNEKLFF. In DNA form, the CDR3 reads TGCGCCAGCAGCTTGGCGCCGGGTTCGAATGAAAAACTGTTTTTT. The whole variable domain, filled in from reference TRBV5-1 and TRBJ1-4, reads KAGVTQTPRYLIKTRGQQVTLSCSPISGHRSVSWYQQTPGQGLQFLFEYFSETQRNKGNFPGRFSGRQFSNSRSEMNVSTLELGDSALYLCASSLAPGSNEKLFFGSGTQLSVL.